This T cell receptor (beta chain) emerged from a study of shared clonotypes between healthy human individuals. The study's findings and limits: Relative to clonotypes present in all four donors, those not shared had lower generation probabilities. Represented genetic and exposure-history diversity was restricted by having few donors.

Comment on this clone: Its antigen is not identified.

Using about 0.2 ug DNA, some 30,000 T cell genomes, the sorted-subset replicate PCRs were run. Sequencing used immunoSEQ multiplex PCR; TCRdb keeps in-frame clones, though not all of them. The data show fewer than 2.5 million clones, 80% to 95% seen once. The specimen was naive CD4+ T cells from PBMCs. Subset meaning: CD45RA+ positively selected. The origin of this receptor is a man between 18 and 35 years old in good health. Some clones in this sample may be carry-over from other donors' samples.

In nucleotides, the CDR3 is TGCGCCAGCAGCAGCTTGGTGGGAACTGAAGCTTTCTTT. Protein: CASSSLVGTEAFF. The chain uses TRBV5-1 and TRBJ1-1; no firm D call. V gave up 4 bases and J gave up 5 bases, with 12 bases separating them. CDR1 and CDR2 (germline): SGHRS, YFSETQ. The CDR3 is 13 amino acids.